Listed below are T cell receptor beta chains from one sample, sequenced in a study of T-cell reconstitution after alpha-beta-depleted transplantation in children. From the PCR reads, TCRdb called clonotypes with MiXCR, one entry per CDR3 protein. The sample records 120,000 or so distinct CDR3 sequences, approximately 10% being singletons. The sequences come from PBMCs from the stem cell graft donor, collected from the stem cell graft. The receptor source for this set is a human donor who donated a stem cell graft to a child with acute lymphoblastic leukemia. The CDR3 runs from the conserved cysteine through the conserved F or W. Fields, in order: J gene, D gene, clone size, V gene, CDR3 protein, CDR3 DNA. A D gene is named only where the DNA matches it firmly. Rows may omit the clone size; those that give it use once, few, many or a size class.

j_call: TRBJ1-6
d_call: -
clone_size: many
v_call: TRBV7-6
cdr3_aa: CASSLTSPSRLPYSPLHF
cdr3_nt: TGTGCCAGCAGCTTAACCTCCCCTTCCAGACTCCCATATTCACCCCTCCACTTT

j_call: TRBJ1-2
d_call: -
clone_size: many
v_call: TRBV20-1
cdr3_aa: CSARDDSGEANYGYTF
cdr3_nt: TGCAGTGCTAGAGATGATTCGGGGGAAGCTAACTATGGCTACACCTTC

j_call: TRBJ1-1
d_call: -
clone_size: many
v_call: TRBV18
cdr3_aa: CASSPTANTEAFF
cdr3_nt: TGTGCCAGCTCACCAACAGCGAACACTGAAGCTTTCTTT

j_call: TRBJ1-1
d_call: -
clone_size: many
v_call: TRBV19
cdr3_aa: CASSMLQPTEAFF
cdr3_nt: TGTGCCAGTAGTATGCTCCAGCCAACTGAAGCTTTCTTT

j_call: TRBJ2-3
d_call: TRBD2
clone_size: many
v_call: TRBV27
cdr3_aa: CASSLRLAGPTDTQYF
cdr3_nt: TGTGCCAGCAGTTTACGACTAGCGGGGCCCACAGATACGCAGTATTTT

j_call: TRBJ1-2
d_call: TRBD1
clone_size: many
v_call: TRBV5-1
cdr3_aa: CASSLEGDSAFYGYTF
cdr3_nt: TGCGCCAGCAGCCTGGAGGGGGACAGCGCTTTCTATGGCTACACCTTC

j_call: TRBJ2-3
d_call: -
clone_size: many
v_call: TRBV7-8
cdr3_aa: CASSSSASTDTQYF
cdr3_nt: TGTGCCAGCAGCTCCTCAGCTAGCACAGATACGCAGTATTTT

j_call: TRBJ1-3
d_call: TRBD1
clone_size: many
v_call: TRBV10-3
cdr3_aa: CAISGGQVSGNTIYF
cdr3_nt: TGTGCCATCAGTGGGGGACAGGTCTCTGGAAACACCATATATTTT

j_call: TRBJ1-2
d_call: -
clone_size: many
v_call: TRBV6-2/TRBV6-3
cdr3_aa: CASSPQAGANYGYTF
cdr3_nt: TGTGCCAGCAGTCCCCAGGCCGGAGCTAACTATGGCTACACCTTC

j_call: TRBJ2-5
d_call: TRBD2
clone_size: many
v_call: TRBV24-1
cdr3_aa: CATSDLGVAGGRETQYF
cdr3_nt: TGTGCCACCAGTGATTTGGGGGTAGCGGGAGGACGAGAGACCCAGTACTTC

j_call: TRBJ2-5
d_call: -
clone_size: many
v_call: TRBV12-3/TRBV12-4
cdr3_aa: CASSLTGLKTQYF
cdr3_nt: TGTGCCAGCAGCCTAACAGGTTTAAAGACCCAGTACTTC

j_call: TRBJ2-3
d_call: TRBD1
clone_size: many
v_call: TRBV3-1
cdr3_aa: CASSQTSGQGKADTQYF
cdr3_nt: TGTGCCAGCAGCCAAACCTCCGGACAGGGAAAAGCAGATACGCAGTATTTT

j_call: TRBJ1-5
d_call: -
clone_size: many
v_call: TRBV19
cdr3_aa: CASSLGVPQPQHF
cdr3_nt: TGTGCCAGTAGTTTGGGGGTTCCCCAGCCCCAGCATTTT

j_call: TRBJ2-5
d_call: -
clone_size: many
v_call: TRBV28
cdr3_aa: CASSLGGGGLETQYF
cdr3_nt: TGTGCCAGCAGTTTAGGGGGTGGGGGATTAGAGACCCAGTACTTC

j_call: TRBJ1-5
d_call: -
clone_size: many
v_call: TRBV29-1
cdr3_aa: CSVEDREQPQHF
cdr3_nt: TGCAGCGTTGAGGACAGAGAGCAGCCCCAGCATTTT

j_call: TRBJ1-6
d_call: TRBD1
clone_size: many
v_call: TRBV29-1
cdr3_aa: CSVLDRADSPLHF
cdr3_nt: TGCAGCGTCCTTGACAGGGCTGATTCACCCCTCCACTTT

j_call: TRBJ2-7
d_call: -
clone_size: -
v_call: TRBV30
cdr3_aa: CAWSVSVLYEQYF
cdr3_nt: TGTGCCTGGAGTGTCTCAGTGCTCTACGAGCAGTACTTC

j_call: TRBJ1-3
d_call: -
clone_size: many
v_call: TRBV20-1
cdr3_aa: CSAGRLHGNTIYF
cdr3_nt: TGCAGTGCTGGCAGGCTTCATGGAAACACCATATATTTT

j_call: TRBJ2-3
d_call: TRBD2
clone_size: many
v_call: TRBV12-3/TRBV12-4
cdr3_aa: CASRRLAGGGTDTQYF
cdr3_nt: TGTGCCAGCAGAAGACTAGCGGGGGGCGGCACAGATACGCAGTATTTT

j_call: TRBJ2-6
d_call: -
clone_size: many
v_call: TRBV6-5
cdr3_aa: CASSFQGSGANVLTF
cdr3_nt: TGTGCCAGCAGTTTCCAGGGTTCTGGGGCCAACGTCCTGACTTTC

j_call: TRBJ1-4
d_call: -
clone_size: many
v_call: TRBV27
cdr3_aa: CASSPTNKGRTTNEKLFF
cdr3_nt: TGTGCCAGCAGTCCCACTAACAAGGGGAGGACAACTAATGAAAAACTGTTTTTT

j_call: TRBJ1-2
d_call: TRBD1
clone_size: many
v_call: TRBV29-1
cdr3_aa: CSVEGLDRDRYTF
cdr3_nt: TGCAGCGTTGAAGGGCTGGACAGGGATCGCTACACCTTC

j_call: TRBJ1-1
d_call: -
clone_size: many
v_call: TRBV5-6
cdr3_aa: CASSLARGVRVLNTEAFF
cdr3_nt: TGTGCCAGCAGCTTGGCCCGAGGGGTGCGAGTTTTGAACACTGAAGCTTTCTTT

j_call: TRBJ2-1
d_call: TRBD2
clone_size: many
v_call: TRBV11-2
cdr3_aa: CASSLGSSGIYNEQFF
cdr3_nt: TGTGCCAGCAGCTTAGGGTCTAGCGGGATCTACAATGAGCAGTTCTTC

j_call: TRBJ2-1
d_call: TRBD2
clone_size: many
v_call: TRBV15
cdr3_aa: CATSRDPGTSGGYEQFF
cdr3_nt: TGTGCCACCAGCAGAGATCCCGGGACTAGCGGGGGATATGAGCAGTTCTTC

j_call: TRBJ1-1
d_call: -
clone_size: -
v_call: TRBV5-7
cdr3_aa: CASSLASAVATEAFF
cdr3_nt: TGTGCCAGCAGCTTGGCGTCCGCTGTGGCCACTGAAGCTTTCTTT

j_call: TRBJ2-2
d_call: TRBD1
clone_size: many
v_call: TRBV7-2
cdr3_aa: CASSVNGQGAGELFF
cdr3_nt: TGTGCCAGCAGCGTGAACGGACAGGGCGCCGGGGAGCTGTTTTTT

j_call: TRBJ2-3
d_call: -
clone_size: many
v_call: TRBV3-1
cdr3_aa: CASSQEGVGVEDTQYF
cdr3_nt: TGTGCCAGCAGCCAAGAAGGTGTGGGAGTCGAAGATACGCAGTATTTT

j_call: TRBJ2-4
d_call: TRBD1
clone_size: many
v_call: TRBV7-9
cdr3_aa: CASSPGQGGLNIQYF
cdr3_nt: TGTGCCAGCAGCCCGGGACAGGGAGGTTTAAACATTCAGTACTTC

j_call: TRBJ1-6
d_call: TRBD1
clone_size: many
v_call: TRBV6-5
cdr3_aa: CASSSPRQGVFNSPLHF
cdr3_nt: TGTGCCAGCAGTTCTCCTCGACAGGGGGTTTTTAATTCACCCCTCCACTTT

j_call: TRBJ1-1
d_call: -
clone_size: many
v_call: TRBV24-1
cdr3_aa: CATRGGGMNTEAFF
cdr3_nt: TGTGCCACCAGGGGGGGAGGGATGAACACTGAAGCTTTCTTT

j_call: TRBJ2-1
d_call: TRBD1
clone_size: many
v_call: TRBV19
cdr3_aa: CASRSPGQNNEQFF
cdr3_nt: TGTGCCAGCCGGAGCCCGGGACAGAACAATGAGCAGTTCTTC

j_call: TRBJ1-6
d_call: -
clone_size: many
v_call: TRBV20-1
cdr3_aa: CSARDRALGLNSPLHF
cdr3_nt: TGCAGTGCTAGAGATCGGGCACTCGGTCTAAATTCACCCCTCCACTTT

j_call: TRBJ2-5
d_call: TRBD1
clone_size: few
v_call: TRBV6-5
cdr3_aa: CASSYSLGQGLLATQYF
cdr3_nt: TGTGCCAGCAGTTACAGCCTGGGACAGGGTCTCTTAGCGACCCAGTACTTC

j_call: TRBJ2-7
d_call: -
clone_size: -
v_call: TRBV7-2
cdr3_aa: CASSLADITYEQYF
cdr3_nt: TGTGCCAGCAGCTTAGCCGACATTACCTACGAGCAGTACTTC

j_call: TRBJ2-5
d_call: -
clone_size: many
v_call: TRBV6-5
cdr3_aa: CASSIDPYVGTQYF
cdr3_nt: TGTGCCAGCAGCATCGATCCGTATGTAGGGACCCAGTACTTC

j_call: TRBJ2-7
d_call: -
clone_size: many
v_call: TRBV10-3
cdr3_aa: CAIGRGTYEQYF
cdr3_nt: TGTGCCATCGGGCGGGGAACCTACGAGCAGTACTTC

j_call: TRBJ2-2
d_call: TRBD1
clone_size: many
v_call: TRBV24-1
cdr3_aa: CATRGQGTGELFF
cdr3_nt: TGTGCCACCAGGGGACAGGGCACCGGGGAGCTGTTTTTT

j_call: TRBJ2-7
d_call: TRBD2
clone_size: -
v_call: TRBV4-1
cdr3_aa: CASSPLGSGSAYEQYF
cdr3_nt: TGCGCCAGCAGCCCGCTAGGTAGCGGGAGCGCCTACGAGCAGTACTTC

j_call: TRBJ2-7
d_call: -
clone_size: many
v_call: TRBV7-2
cdr3_aa: CASSPDRYEQYF
cdr3_nt: TGTGCCAGCAGCCCTGACCGGTACGAGCAGTACTTC

j_call: TRBJ2-7
d_call: -
clone_size: many
v_call: TRBV9
cdr3_aa: CASSLSPGSYEQYF
cdr3_nt: TGTGCCAGCAGCCTTTCCCCGGGCTCCTACGAGCAGTACTTC

j_call: TRBJ2-1
d_call: -
clone_size: many
v_call: TRBV5-1
cdr3_aa: CASSLGWRGSHNEQFF
cdr3_nt: TGCGCCAGCAGCTTGGGGTGGAGGGGGAGCCACAATGAGCAGTTCTTC

j_call: TRBJ2-1
d_call: TRBD1
clone_size: few
v_call: TRBV6-1
cdr3_aa: CASGTIPGQGKGEQFF
cdr3_nt: TGTGCCAGCGGCACAATACCGGGACAGGGGAAGGGTGAGCAGTTCTTC

j_call: TRBJ2-5
d_call: -
clone_size: many
v_call: TRBV7-8
cdr3_aa: CASSLVGRITQETQYF
cdr3_nt: TGTGCCAGCAGCTTAGTAGGGAGGATAACCCAAGAGACCCAGTACTTC

j_call: TRBJ1-5
d_call: -
clone_size: many
v_call: TRBV6-2/TRBV6-3
cdr3_aa: CASSLDSSNQPQHF
cdr3_nt: TGTGCCAGCAGCCTGGACTCTAGCAATCAGCCCCAGCATTTT

j_call: TRBJ1-5
d_call: -
clone_size: many
v_call: TRBV7-2
cdr3_aa: CASSLGGVVQPQHF
cdr3_nt: TGTGCCAGCAGCTTAGGGGGCGTCGTGCAGCCCCAGCATTTT

j_call: TRBJ1-6
d_call: -
clone_size: many
v_call: TRBV20-1
cdr3_aa: CSAREGSGGSPLHF
cdr3_nt: TGCAGTGCTAGAGAAGGCTCTGGGGGTTCACCCCTCCACTTT

j_call: TRBJ2-7
d_call: -
clone_size: many
v_call: TRBV27
cdr3_aa: CASSLNGEQYF
cdr3_nt: TGTGCCAGCAGTTTAAACGGGGAGCAGTACTTC

j_call: TRBJ2-1
d_call: -
clone_size: many
v_call: TRBV12-3/TRBV12-4
cdr3_aa: CASSFRDRYNEQFF
cdr3_nt: TGTGCCAGCAGTTTTCGAGACCGCTACAATGAGCAGTTCTTC

j_call: TRBJ1-4
d_call: -
clone_size: many
v_call: TRBV18
cdr3_aa: CASSPQGRTTNEKLFF
cdr3_nt: TGTGCCAGCTCACCACAGGGGCGAACAACTAATGAAAAACTGTTTTTT

j_call: TRBJ2-1
d_call: TRBD2
clone_size: many
v_call: TRBV11-1
cdr3_aa: CASSLWTSGANEQFF
cdr3_nt: TGTGCCAGCAGCTTATGGACTAGCGGAGCCAATGAGCAGTTCTTC

j_call: TRBJ2-5
d_call: TRBD1
clone_size: many
v_call: TRBV7-2
cdr3_aa: CASSVGTGLEETQYF
cdr3_nt: TGTGCCAGCAGCGTAGGGACAGGGCTGGAAGAGACCCAGTACTTC

j_call: TRBJ1-2
d_call: TRBD1
clone_size: many
v_call: TRBV7-2
cdr3_aa: CASSLVVQGAGYTF
cdr3_nt: TGTGCCAGCAGCTTAGTGGTACAGGGGGCTGGCTACACCTTC

j_call: TRBJ1-2
d_call: TRBD1
clone_size: many
v_call: TRBV6-2/TRBV6-3
cdr3_aa: CASSRTGGRYGYTF
cdr3_nt: TGTGCCAGCAGCCGGACAGGGGGCCGGTATGGCTACACCTTC